This T cell receptor (beta chain) was retrieved from a study of post-analysis software for immune sequencing data. V lost 1 base and J 4 bases, leaving 10 bases between the germline ends. The CDR3 spans 14 residues. CDR1 and CDR2 (germline): LGHDT, YNNKEL (reference sequence). The TCR beta cDNA libraries contained unique molecular identifiers. From roughly 1 to 10 million T cells, a few hundred thousand cDNA molecules were obtained. TCRdb re-called the PCR reads with MiXCR, one entry per CDR3 protein. Of roughly 570,000 distinct CDR3 sequences in the sample, roughly 34% are singletons; the top ten hold less than 6%. Study outcomes and limitations: Controls had significantly higher normalized Chao1 diversity than multiple sclerosis patients. Comparison of patients with controls showed about 5 TRBV segments more frequent in patients, TRBV5-6, TRBV5-1 and TRBV20-1 among them.

Details on this clonotype: Antigen specificity is unknown.

Sequenced material: blood. The chain carries TRBV3-1 and TRBJ1-1; no firm D call. This sequence originates from a girl between 2 and 17 years old with multiple sclerosis. This CDR3 is CASSQGGKGTEAFF. CDR3 sequence (DNA): TGTGCCAGCAGCCAAGGGGGTAAGGGCACTGAAGCTTTCTTT.